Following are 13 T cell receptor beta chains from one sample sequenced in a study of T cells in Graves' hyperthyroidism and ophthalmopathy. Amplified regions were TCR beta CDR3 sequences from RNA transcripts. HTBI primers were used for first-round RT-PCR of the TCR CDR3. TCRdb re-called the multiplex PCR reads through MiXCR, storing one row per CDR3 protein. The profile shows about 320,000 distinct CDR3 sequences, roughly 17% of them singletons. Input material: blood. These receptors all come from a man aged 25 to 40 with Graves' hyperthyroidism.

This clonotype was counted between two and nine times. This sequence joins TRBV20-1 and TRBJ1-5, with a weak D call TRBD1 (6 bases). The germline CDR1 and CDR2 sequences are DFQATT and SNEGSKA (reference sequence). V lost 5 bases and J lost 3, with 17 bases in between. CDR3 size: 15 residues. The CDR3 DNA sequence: TGCAGTGCTCGGGCGGGGGCAGTAGACAATCAGCCCCAGCATTTT. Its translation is CSARAGAVDNQPQHF.

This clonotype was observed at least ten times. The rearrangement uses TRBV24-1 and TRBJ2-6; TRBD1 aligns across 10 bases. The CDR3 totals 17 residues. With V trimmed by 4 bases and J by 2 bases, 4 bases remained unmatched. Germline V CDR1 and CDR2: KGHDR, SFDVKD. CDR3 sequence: CATSEGQGTPGANVLTF. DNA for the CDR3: TGTGCCACCAGTGAGGGACAGGGGACTCCTGGGGCCAACGTCCTGACTTTC.

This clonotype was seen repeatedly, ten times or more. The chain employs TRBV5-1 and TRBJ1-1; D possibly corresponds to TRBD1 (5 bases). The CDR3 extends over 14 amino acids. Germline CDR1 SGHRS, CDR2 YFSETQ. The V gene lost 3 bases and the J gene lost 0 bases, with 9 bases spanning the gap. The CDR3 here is CASSWGPMNTEAFF. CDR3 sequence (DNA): TGCGCCAGCAGCTGGGGACCGATGAACACTGAAGCTTTCTTT.

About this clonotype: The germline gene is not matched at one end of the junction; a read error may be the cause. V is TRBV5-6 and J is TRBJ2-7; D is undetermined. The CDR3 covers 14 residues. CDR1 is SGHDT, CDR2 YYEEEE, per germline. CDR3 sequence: CASSLGALLDEPYF. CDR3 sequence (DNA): TGTGCCAGCAGCTTGGGGGCCCTTTTGGACGAGCCGTACTTC.

In nucleotides, the CDR3 is TGTGCCAGCAGCTTAAGACAGGGGCGCATCTACGAGCAGTACTTC. Translated, it gives CASSLRQGRIYEQYF. V is TRBV7-2 and J is TRBJ2-7; 8 nucleotides match TRBD1. V lost 2 bases, J lost 3 bases, and 6 bases stayed unmatched. Germline V lookup: CDR1 SGHTA, CDR2 FQGNSA. The CDR3 has 15 amino acids.

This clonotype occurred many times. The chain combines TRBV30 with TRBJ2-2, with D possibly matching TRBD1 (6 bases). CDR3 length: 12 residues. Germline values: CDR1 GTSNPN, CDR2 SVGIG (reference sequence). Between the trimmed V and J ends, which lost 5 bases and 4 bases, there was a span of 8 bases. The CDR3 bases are TGTGCCTGGTCGACAGGCACCGGGGAGCTGTTTTTT. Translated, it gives CAWSTGTGELFF.

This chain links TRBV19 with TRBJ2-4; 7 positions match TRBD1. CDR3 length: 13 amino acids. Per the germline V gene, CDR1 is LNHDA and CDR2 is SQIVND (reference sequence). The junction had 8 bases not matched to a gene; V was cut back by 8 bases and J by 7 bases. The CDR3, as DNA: TGTGCCAGTTCGAACAACAGGGGTAACATTCAGTACTTC. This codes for CASSNNRGNIQYF.

The CDR3 region is CASSSDDNWGTEAFF. In DNA form, the CDR3 reads TGTGCCAGCAGTTCCGACGACAATTGGGGCACTGAAGCTTTCTTT. This chain links TRBV27 with TRBJ1-1; D call uncertain. This CDR3 has 15 residues. Germline loops: CDR1 MNHEY, CDR2 SMNVEV (reference sequence). V shed 4 bases and J shed 4 bases, with 16 bases lying between them.

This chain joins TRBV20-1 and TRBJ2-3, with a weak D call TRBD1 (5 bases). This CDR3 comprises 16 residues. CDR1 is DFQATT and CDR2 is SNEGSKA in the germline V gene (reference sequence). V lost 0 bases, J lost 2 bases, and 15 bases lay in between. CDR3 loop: CSARDPQLGATDTQYF. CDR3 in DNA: TGCAGTGCTAGAGATCCCCAGCTTGGGGCCACAGATACGCAGTATTTT.

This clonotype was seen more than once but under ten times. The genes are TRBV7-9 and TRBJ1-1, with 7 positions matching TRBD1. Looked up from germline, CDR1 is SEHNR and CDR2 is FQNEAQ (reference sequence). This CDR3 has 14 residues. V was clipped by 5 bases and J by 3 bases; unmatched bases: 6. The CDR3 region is CASSLTGRYTEAFF. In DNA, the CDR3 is TGTGCCAGCAGCCTGACAGGGCGGTACACTGAAGCTTTCTTT.

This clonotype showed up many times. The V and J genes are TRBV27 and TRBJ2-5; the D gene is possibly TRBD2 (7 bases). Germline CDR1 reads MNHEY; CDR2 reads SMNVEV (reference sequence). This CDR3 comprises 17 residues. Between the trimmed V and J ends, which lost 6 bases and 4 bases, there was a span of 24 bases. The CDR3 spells CASSSRGGWGTVETQYF. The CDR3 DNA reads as TGTGCCAGCAGCTCAAGGGGGGGTTGGGGTACGGTAGAGACCCAGTACTTC.

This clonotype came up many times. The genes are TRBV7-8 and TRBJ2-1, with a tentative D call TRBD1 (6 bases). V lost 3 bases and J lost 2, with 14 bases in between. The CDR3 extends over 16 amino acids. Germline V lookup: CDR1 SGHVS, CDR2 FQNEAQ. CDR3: CASSFRDKRTYNEQFF. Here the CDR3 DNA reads TGTGCCAGCAGCTTCCGGGACAAGCGCACCTACAATGAGCAGTTCTTC.

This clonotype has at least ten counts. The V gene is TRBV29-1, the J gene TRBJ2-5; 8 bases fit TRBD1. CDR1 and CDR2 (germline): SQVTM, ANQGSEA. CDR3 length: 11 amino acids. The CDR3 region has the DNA TGCAGTACAGGGGGCCAAGAGACCCAGTACTTC. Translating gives CSTGGQETQYF. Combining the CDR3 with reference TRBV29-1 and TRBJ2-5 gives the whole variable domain SAVISQKPSRDICQRGTSLTIQCQVDSQVTMMFWYRQQPGQSLTLIATANQGSEATYESGFVIDKFPISRPNLTFSTLTVSNMSPEDSSIYLCSTGGQETQYFGPGTRLLVL.